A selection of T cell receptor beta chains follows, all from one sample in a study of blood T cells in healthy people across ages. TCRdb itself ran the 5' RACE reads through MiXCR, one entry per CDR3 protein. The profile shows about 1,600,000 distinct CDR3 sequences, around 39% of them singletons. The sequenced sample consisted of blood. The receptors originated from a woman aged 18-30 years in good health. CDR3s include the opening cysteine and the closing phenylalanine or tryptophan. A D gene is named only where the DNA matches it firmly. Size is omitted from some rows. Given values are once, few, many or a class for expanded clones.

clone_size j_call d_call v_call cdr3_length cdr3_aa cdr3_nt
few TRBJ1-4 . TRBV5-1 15 CASTQTVGVEEKLFF TGCGCCAGCACCCAGACGGTGGGGGTAGAAGAAAAACTGTTTTTT
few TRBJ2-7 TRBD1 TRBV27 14 CASTTDRPPYEQYF TGTGCCAGCACCACGGACAGGCCCCCCTACGAGCAGTACTTC
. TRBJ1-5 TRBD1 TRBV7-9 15 CASSLGWDSYQPQHF TGTGCCAGCAGCTTAGGCTGGGACAGCTATCAGCCCCAGCATTTT
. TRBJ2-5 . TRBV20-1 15 CSAPPLGSGQETQYF TGCAGTGCTCCACCCCTCGGAAGCGGACAAGAGACCCAGTACTTC
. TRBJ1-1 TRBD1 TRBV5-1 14 CASSWTGVKAEAFF TGCGCCAGCAGCTGGACAGGTGTAAAGGCTGAAGCTTTCTTT
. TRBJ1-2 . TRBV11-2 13 CASSLGYGNGCTF TGTGCCAGCAGCTTAGGGTATGGAAATGGCTGCACCTTC
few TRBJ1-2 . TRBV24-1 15 CATSDRQPSNYGYTF TGTGCCACCAGTGATCGACAGCCATCTAACTATGGCTACACCTTC
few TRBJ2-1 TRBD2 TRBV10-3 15 CAISPGLAGAGEQFF TGTGCCATCAGCCCGGGACTAGCGGGAGCTGGCGAGCAGTTCTTC
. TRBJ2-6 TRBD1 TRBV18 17 CASSRGTGPSGATVLTF TGTGCCAGCTCACGCGGGACAGGGCCCTCTGGGGCCACCGTCCTGACTTTC
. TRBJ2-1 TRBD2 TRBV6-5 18 CASSYSRYGGGPHQVQFF TGTGCCAGCAGTTACTCGAGGTACGGCGGGGGGCCCCATCAGGTGCAGTTCTTC
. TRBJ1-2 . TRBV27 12 CASQGPNYGYTF TGTGCCAGCCAGGGACCGAACTATGGCTACACCTTC
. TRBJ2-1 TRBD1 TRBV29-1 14 CSATKNDRDNEQFF TGCAGTGCAACCAAAAATGACAGGGATAATGAGCAGTTCTTC
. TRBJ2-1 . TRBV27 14 CASMISGPYNEQFF TGTGCCAGCATGATTAGCGGCCCATACAATGAGCAGTTCTTC
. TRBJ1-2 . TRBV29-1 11 CSVTGQYGYTF TGCAGCGTTACGGGCCAGTATGGCTACACCTTC
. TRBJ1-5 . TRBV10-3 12 CAIRDGAGPQHF TGTGCCATCAGGGACGGAGCCGGGCCCCAGCATTTT
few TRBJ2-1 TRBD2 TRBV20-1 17 CSARGSTSGTSYNEQFF TGCAGTGCCCGGGGATCGACTAGCGGGACATCCTACAATGAGCAGTTCTTC
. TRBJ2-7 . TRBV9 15 CASSVDHTAFYEQYF TGTGCCAGCAGCGTAGATCACACGGCCTTCTACGAGCAGTACTTC
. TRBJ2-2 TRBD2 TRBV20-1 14 CSVFPGGKAGELFF TGCAGTGTTTTCCCCGGGGGGAAGGCCGGGGAGCTGTTTTTT
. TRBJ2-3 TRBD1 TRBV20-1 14 CSARNGQGKDTQYF TGCAGTGCCCGGAATGGACAGGGTAAAGATACGCAGTATTTT
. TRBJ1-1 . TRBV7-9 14 CASTPDRLNTEAFF TGTGCCAGCACCCCGGACAGACTGAACACTGAAGCTTTCTTT
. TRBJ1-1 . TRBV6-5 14 CASSPGGPNTEAFF TGTGCCAGCAGCCCTGGGGGGCCGAACACTGAAGCTTTCTTT
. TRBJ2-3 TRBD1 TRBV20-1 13 CSYGTGGTDTQYF TGCTCCTACGGGACAGGGGGCACAGATACGCAGTATTTT
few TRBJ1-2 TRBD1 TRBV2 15 CASVEEWTGGYGYTF TGTGCCAGCGTAGAAGAATGGACAGGGGGGTATGGCTACACCTTC
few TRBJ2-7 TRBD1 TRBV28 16 CASSLGWGQKIYEQYF TGTGCCAGCAGTTTAGGTTGGGGACAGAAGATCTACGAGCAGTACTTC
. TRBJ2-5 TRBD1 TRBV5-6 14 CASSLQGEAETQYF TGTGCCAGCAGCTTACAGGGGGAAGCCGAGACCCAGTACTTC
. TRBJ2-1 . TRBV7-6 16 CASGGIRGHSYNEQFF TGTGCCAGCGGGGGGATACGGGGGCACTCCTACAATGAGCAGTTCTTC
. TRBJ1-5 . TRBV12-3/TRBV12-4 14 CASSEDRFNQPQHF TGTGCCAGCAGTGAGGACAGATTCAATCAGCCCCAGCATTTT
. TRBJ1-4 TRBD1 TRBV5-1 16 CASSLRPGQGSEKLFF TGCGCCAGCAGCCTTCGCCCGGGACAGGGTAGTGAAAAACTGTTTTTT
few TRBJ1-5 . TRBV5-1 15 CASSLGTEGQGPQHF TGCGCCAGCAGCTTGGGTACGGAGGGGCAAGGGCCCCAGCATTTT
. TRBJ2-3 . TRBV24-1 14 CATSDPRGAVTQYF TGTGCCACCAGTGATCCGCGTGGGGCAGTTACGCAGTATTTT
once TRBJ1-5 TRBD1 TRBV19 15 CASSRQGKVDQPQHF TGTGCCAGTAGTAGACAGGGGAAGGTGGATCAGCCCCAGCATTTT
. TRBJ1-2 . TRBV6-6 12 CASSYNRERYTF TGTGCCAGCAGTTACAACAGGGAGCGCTACACCTTC
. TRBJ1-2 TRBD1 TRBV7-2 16 CASSFGPLGTGAAYTF TGTGCCAGCAGCTTTGGCCCCTTGGGGACAGGGGCTGCCTACACCTTC
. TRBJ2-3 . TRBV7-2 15 CASSSAYLRTDTQYF TGTGCCAGCAGCTCCGCCTACCTTCGCACAGATACGCAGTATTTT
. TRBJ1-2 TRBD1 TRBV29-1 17 CSVEGGGQGKANYGYTF TGCAGCGTTGAAGGGGGTGGACAGGGGAAAGCTAACTATGGCTACACCTTC
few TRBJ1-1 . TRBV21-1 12 CASSKANTEAFF TGTGCCAGCAGCAAAGCGAACACTGAAGCTTTCTTT
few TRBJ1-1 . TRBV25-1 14 CASSESGGSAEAFF TGTGCCAGCAGTGAATCTGGGGGCAGTGCTGAAGCTTTCTTT
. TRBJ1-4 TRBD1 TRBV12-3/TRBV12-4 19 CASSYRSGTGIALGEKLFF TGTGCCAGCAGTTACCGATCCGGGACAGGGATCGCATTAGGTGAAAAACTGTTTTTT
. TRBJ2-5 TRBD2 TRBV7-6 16 CASSLERGSSYNEQYF TGTGCCAGCAGCCTTGAGCGGGGCAGCTCCTACAATGAGCAGTACTTC
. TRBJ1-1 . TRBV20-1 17 CSARLGLSESMNTEAFF TGCAGTGCTAGATTAGGGCTTTCTGAGAGCATGAACACTGAAGCTTTCTTT
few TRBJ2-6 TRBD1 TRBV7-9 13 CASGQGLANVLTF TGTGCCAGTGGACAGGGGTTGGCCAACGTCCTGACTTTC
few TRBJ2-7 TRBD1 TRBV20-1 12 CSAADRVPEQYF TGCAGTGCCGCCGACAGGGTTCCCGAGCAGTACTTC
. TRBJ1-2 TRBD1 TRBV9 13 CASSDYTGEGYTF TGTGCCAGCAGTGATTATACAGGGGAGGGCTACACCTTC